The T cell receptor beta chain described here comes from a study of beta chain features in type 1 diabetes. Study-level background: Patients looked much like healthy donors when it came to age, gender and cell yields.

Findings of the study overall: Patients' naive, central memory and Treg TCRB repertoires seemed closer to one another than those of healthy donors. TCRB CDR3s were moderately but significantly shorter in Type 1 diabetes patients in all four CD4+ subsets.

In the case of this clone: Its antigen is not known.

Germline-derived CDR1 and CDR2 are SGHTA and FQGNSA. V was cut by 6 bases and J by 8 bases, with 14 bases left in between. This CDR3 is built from 13 residues. Every isolated RNA sample was fully reverse transcribed, so sequencing captured expressed TCRB transcripts. Only in-frame clones appear in the TCRdb table, and some are missing; sequencing was by immunoSEQ multiplex PCR. The repertoire includes 300,000 to 350,000 clones, approximately 13% of them detected once, and roughly 0.015% sits in the top ten. The sequencing sample was made of naive CD4+ T cells from blood. The V gene is TRBV7-2, the J gene TRBJ2-4; D may be TRBD1 (6 bases). This TCR derives from a woman aged 18-35 years with type 1 diabetes. CDR3 loop: CASSQNRVDIQYF. CDR3 sequence (DNA): TGTGCCAGCAGTCAAAACAGGGTTGACATTCAGTACTTC.